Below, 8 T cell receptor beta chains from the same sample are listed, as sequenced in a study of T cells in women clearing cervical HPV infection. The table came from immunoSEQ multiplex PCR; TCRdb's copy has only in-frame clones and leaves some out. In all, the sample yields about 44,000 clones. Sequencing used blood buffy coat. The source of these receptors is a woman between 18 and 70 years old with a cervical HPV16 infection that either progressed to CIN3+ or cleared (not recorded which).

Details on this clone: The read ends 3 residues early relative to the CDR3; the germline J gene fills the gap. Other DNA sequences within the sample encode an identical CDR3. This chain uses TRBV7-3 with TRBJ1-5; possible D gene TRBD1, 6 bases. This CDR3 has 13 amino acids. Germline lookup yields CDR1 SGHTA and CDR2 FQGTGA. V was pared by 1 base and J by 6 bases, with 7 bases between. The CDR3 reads CASSLKGGQPQHF. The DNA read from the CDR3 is TGTGCCAGCAGCTTAAAAGGGGGTCAGCCC. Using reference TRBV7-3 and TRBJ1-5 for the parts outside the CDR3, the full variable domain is GAGVSQTPSNKVTEKGKYVELRCDPISGHTALYWYRQSLGQGPEFLIYFQGTGAADDSGLPNDRFFAVRPEGSVSTLKIQRTERGDSAVYLCASSLKGGQPQHFGDGTRLSIL.

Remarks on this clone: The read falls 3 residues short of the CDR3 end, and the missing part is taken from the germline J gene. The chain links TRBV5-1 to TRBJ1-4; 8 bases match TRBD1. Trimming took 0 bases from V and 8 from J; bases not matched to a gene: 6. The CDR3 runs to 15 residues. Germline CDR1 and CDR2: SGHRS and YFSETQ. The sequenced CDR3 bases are TGCGCCAGCAGCTTGGGTGGGACAGGAAAAGAAAAA. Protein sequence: CASSLGGTGKEK. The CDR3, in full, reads CASSLGGTGKEKLFF.

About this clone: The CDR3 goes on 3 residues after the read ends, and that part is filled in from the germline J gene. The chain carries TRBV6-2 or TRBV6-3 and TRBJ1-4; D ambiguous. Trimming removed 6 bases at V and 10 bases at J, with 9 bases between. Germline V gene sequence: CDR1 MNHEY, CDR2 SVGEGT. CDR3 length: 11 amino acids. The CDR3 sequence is CASRKTGKLFF. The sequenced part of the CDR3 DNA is TGTGCCAGCAGGAAAACGGGAAAA.

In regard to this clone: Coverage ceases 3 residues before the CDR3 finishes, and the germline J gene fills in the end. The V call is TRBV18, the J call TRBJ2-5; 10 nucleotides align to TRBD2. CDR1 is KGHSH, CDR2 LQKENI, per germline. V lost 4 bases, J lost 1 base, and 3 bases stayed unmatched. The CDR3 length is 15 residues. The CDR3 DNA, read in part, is TGTGCCAGCTCACGAACTAGCGGGGTCCAAGAGACC. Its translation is CASSRTSGVQET. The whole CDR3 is CASSRTSGVQETQYF.

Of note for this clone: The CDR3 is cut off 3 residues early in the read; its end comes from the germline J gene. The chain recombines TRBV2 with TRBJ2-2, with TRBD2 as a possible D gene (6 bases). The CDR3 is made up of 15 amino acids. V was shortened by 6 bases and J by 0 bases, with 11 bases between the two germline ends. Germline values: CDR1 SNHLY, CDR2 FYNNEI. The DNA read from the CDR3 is TGTGCCAGCAGATGGACTACAACGAACACCGGGGAG. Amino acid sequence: CASRWTTTNTGE. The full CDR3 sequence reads CASRWTTTNTGELFF.

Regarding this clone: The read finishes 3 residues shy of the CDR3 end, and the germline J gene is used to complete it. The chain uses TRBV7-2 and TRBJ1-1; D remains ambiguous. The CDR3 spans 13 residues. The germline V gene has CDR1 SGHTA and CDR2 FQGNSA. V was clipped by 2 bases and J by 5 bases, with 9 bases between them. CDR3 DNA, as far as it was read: TGTGCCAGCAGCTTATGGAGGCGGACTGAA. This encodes CASSLWRRTE. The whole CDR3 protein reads CASSLWRRTEAFF.

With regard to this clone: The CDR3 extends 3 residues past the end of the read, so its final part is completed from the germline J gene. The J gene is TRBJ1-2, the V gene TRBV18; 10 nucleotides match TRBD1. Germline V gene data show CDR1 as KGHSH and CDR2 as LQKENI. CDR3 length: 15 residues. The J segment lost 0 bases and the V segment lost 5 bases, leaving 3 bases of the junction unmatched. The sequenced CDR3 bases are TGTGCCAGCTCATACGGACAGGGGGCTAACTATGGC. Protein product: CASSYGQGANYG. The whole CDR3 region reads CASSYGQGANYGYTF.

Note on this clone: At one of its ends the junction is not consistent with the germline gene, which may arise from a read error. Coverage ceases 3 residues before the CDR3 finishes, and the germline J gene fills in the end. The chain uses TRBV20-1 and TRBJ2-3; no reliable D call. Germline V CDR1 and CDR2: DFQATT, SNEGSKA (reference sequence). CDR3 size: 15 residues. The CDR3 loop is CSARGVYSRTDAQYF. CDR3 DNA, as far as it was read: TGCAGTGCTAGAGGCGTCTACTCCCGCACAGATGCG.